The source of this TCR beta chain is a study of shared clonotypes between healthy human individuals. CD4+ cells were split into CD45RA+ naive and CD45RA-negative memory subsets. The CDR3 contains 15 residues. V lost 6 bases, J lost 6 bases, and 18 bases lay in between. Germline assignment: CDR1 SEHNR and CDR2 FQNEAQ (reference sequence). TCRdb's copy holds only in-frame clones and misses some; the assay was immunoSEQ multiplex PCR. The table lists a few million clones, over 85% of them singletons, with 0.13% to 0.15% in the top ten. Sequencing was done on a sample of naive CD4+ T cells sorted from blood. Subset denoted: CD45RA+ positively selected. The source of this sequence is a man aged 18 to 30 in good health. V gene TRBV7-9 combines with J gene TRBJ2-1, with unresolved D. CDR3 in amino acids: CASRQDSQGFNEQFF. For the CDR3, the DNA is TGTGCCAGCAGACAAGATAGCCAAGGCTTCAATGAGCAGTTCTTC.